This T cell receptor (beta chain) comes out of a study of T cell responses to AZD1222 COVID-19 vaccine (dated by TCRdb to about 2021). With respect to the entire study: AZD1222 recipients whose second dose came at about 4 weeks and those whose second dose came at about 12 weeks were combined into one group, since spike-specific TCR depth and breadth did not differ between the two schedules. A total of 230 to 250 trial participants underwent TCR sequencing, of whom nearly 210 had received two doses of AZD1222 and some 26 had received two doses of the MenACWY control vaccine. Trial participants were enrolled by age into subgroups of 18-55, 56-69 and 70-plus years, and approximately 150, 30 and 60 TCR-sequenced participants, respectively, were included in these subgroups.

The CDR3 regions of human TCRbeta chains were analyzed by immunosequencing. The paper's processing steps were these. Repertoire TCRs were matched against a reference library of SARS-CoV-2-specific TCRs generated with the MIRA antigen-specificity platform. Breadth meant the fraction of unique TCRs that were SARS-CoV-2-associated, whereas depth meant the fraction of total T cells that were SARS-CoV-2-associated. Using the MIRA data, each spike-specific TCR was mapped to the spike region that the TCR reacts to and placed in a CD4 or CD8 class. Log10-transformed breadth and depth values were compared by one-way ANOVA with Sidak's multiple comparisons tests. TCRdb carries this immuneACCESS record with in-frame sequences only. Its versions omit some clonotypes, under half of them owing to an unresolved V gene in the studies checked, with the rest unexplained. That table furnishes V, J and clone size, whereas the DNA furnished D and trimming. Here the sample has around 200,000 clones; roughly 88% occur a single time. The top ten constitute 0.49% of the sample.

CDR1 and CDR2 were assigned from the germline V gene as MNHNS and SASEGT. Counted from cysteine to phenylalanine, this CDR3 has 16 amino acids. Solely the CDR3 DNA is kept, with 48 bases framed from the first base. V is reduced by 1 base and J by 4 bases, leaving a spacing of 14 bases between them. This specimen's time point label, per the study, means: baseline before first vaccination. The vaccinee samples were drawn from two UK trials, COV001 and COV002, one of which was a single-blind randomized controlled phase 2/3 trial testing AZD1222 (ChAdOx1 nCoV-19) in healthy adults. Trial participant PBMC samples were collected at day 0 and day 28 after the second dose for TCRbeta chain sequencing. Turning to this clone: No antigen is known for it. No base qualities exist here, and no much larger clone lies one base off it.

The paper as a whole reports these results and caveats: Because no day 14 peak-response samples were available, the repertoires could be characterized only after the peak T cell response. After two AZD1222 doses, both the breadth and the depth of spike-specific TCRs were significantly higher than at day 0 and than in MenACWY recipients. Reportedly, almost half of the unique spike-specific TCRs recognized epitopes lying outside the regions that are mutated in the B.1.351 and B.1.1.7 variants. Conclusions about previously exposed vaccinees are limited because only five to seven AZD1222 recipients were SARS-CoV-2 seropositive at baseline. Participants were mostly white British, with more females than males. The authors suggested clonal diversity may have been underestimated. The vaccine-associated CD4 TCRs covered the entire spike protein, and the dominant responses fell in regions 160-218 and 743-854. In the small 56-69-year group, the increase in depth fell short of significance, most likely because of low power.

The chain was built from TRBV6-1 and TRBJ1-3; TRBD1 might be the D gene, on 5 matching bases. The sequencing used peripheral blood, collected on day 0 of AZD1222 vaccination. The TCR sequence derives from an adult in good health. For the CDR3, the sequence is CASSEVVRVLGNTIYF. The sequenced DNA: TGTGCCAGCAGTGAAGTGGTCAGGGTGCTGGGAAACACCATATATTTT.